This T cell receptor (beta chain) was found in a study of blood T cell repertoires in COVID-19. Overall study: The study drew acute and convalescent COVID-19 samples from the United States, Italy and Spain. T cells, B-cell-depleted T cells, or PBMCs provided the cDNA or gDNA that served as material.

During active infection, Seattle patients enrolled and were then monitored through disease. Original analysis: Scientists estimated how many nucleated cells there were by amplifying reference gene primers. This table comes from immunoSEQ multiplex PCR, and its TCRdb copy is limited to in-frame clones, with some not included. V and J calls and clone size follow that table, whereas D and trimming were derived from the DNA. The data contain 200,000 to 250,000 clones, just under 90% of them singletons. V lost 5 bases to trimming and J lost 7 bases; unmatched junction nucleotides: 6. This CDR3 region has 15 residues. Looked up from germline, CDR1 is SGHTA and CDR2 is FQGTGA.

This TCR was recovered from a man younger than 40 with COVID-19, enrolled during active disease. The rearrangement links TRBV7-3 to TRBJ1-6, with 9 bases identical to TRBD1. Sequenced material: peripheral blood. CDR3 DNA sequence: TGTGCCAGCAGCGTATCCGGGACAGGGAATTCACCCCTCCACTTT. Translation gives CASSVSGTGNSPLHF.